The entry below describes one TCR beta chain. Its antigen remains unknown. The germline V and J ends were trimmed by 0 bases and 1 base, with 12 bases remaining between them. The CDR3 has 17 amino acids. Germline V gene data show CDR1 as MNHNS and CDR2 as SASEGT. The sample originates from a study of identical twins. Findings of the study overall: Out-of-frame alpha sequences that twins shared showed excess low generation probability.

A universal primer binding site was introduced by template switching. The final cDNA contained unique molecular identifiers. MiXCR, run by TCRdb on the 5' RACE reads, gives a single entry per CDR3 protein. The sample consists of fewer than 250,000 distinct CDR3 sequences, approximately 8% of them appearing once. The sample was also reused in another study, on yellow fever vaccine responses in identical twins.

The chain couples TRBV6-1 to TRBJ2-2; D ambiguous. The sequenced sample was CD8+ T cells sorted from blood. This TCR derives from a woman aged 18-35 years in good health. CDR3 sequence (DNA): TGTGCCAGCAGTGAAGCCGTCCACGGCCTGAACACCGGGGAGCTGTTTTTT. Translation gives CASSEAVHGLNTGELFF.